This T cell receptor beta chain comes out of a study of metastatic and nonmetastatic thyroid tumors. Across the study: Repertoire comparison spanned blood and tumor or nodule tissue of malignant and benign thyroid patients. Study-wide results and limits: Benign nodules reportedly had significantly lower TCR beta diversity than malignant thyroid tumors in blood and tumor.

All patients were treatment-naive before thyroid surgery. In the authors' methods: The authors used CDR3 differences across clinicopathological groups to build a distant-metastasis classifier for papillary thyroid cancer. TCRdb re-called the PCR reads with MiXCR. TCRdb, rather than the study authors, made the V and J calls. The sample has about 4,100 clones; 30% to 45% are singletons. In germline, CDR1 is LGHNT, CDR2 FRNRAP. The CDR3 is 15 residues long. V was pared by 5 bases and J by 5 bases, with 18 bases between. This clone has only a few counts. Its specificity is unknown. The sample contains more than one DNA sequence encoding this CDR3.

The sample taken for sequencing was adjacent normal tissue. The sequence was obtained from a male donor with papillary thyroid cancer or a benign thyroid nodule (not recorded which). Some clones in this sample may be carry-over from other donors' samples. V is TRBV12-5 and J is TRBJ1-1; possibly TRBD1 for D (5 bases). DNA of the CDR3: TGTGCTAGTGGTCCCGGAACAGGTGTGGGGACTGAAGCTTTCTTT. It is translated as CASGPGTGVGTEAFF.